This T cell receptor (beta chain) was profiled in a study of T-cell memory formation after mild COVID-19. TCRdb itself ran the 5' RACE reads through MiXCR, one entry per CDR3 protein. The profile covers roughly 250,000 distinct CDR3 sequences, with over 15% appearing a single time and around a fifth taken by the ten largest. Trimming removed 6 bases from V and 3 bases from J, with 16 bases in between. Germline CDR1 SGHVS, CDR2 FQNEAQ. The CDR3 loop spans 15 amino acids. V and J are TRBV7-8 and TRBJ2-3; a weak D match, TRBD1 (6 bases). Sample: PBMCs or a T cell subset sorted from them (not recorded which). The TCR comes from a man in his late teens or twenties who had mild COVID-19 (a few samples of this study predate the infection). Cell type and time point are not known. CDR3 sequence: CASSSRPRGTDTQYF. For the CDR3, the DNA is TGTGCCAGCAGTTCCCGACCCAGGGGAACAGATACGCAGTATTTT.